This TCR beta chain was documented in a study of blood T cell repertoires in COVID-19. The wider study: The United States, Italy and Spain supplied acute and convalescent COVID-19 samples. T cells, B-cell-depleted T cells, or PBMCs supplied cDNA or gDNA.

Unmatched junction bases numbered 8, after V lost 6 bases and J lost 6 bases. CDR3 size: 15 residues. Germline V gene sequence: CDR1 MNHEY, CDR2 SMNVEV (reference sequence). Per the original methods: Nucleated cell number was recorded as an estimate derived from reference gene primer amplification. Some clones are missing from TCRdb's copy, which holds only in-frame ones; the method was immunoSEQ multiplex PCR. The V and J calls and clone size were taken over from that table, and D and trimming were inferred from the DNA. This sample has tens of thousands of clones; 65% to 80% occur once, and the top ten carry roughly 29%.

This chain links TRBV27 with TRBJ2-1; TRBD1 agrees at 10 bases. What was sequenced was peripheral blood. The clonotype comes from a man aged 55 to 70 with active or convalescent COVID-19. CDR3 protein: CASRLPGQGSNEQFF. The CDR3 region has the DNA TGTGCCAGCAGACTACCGGGACAGGGGTCCAATGAGCAGTTCTTC.